This T cell receptor (beta chain) was recorded in a study of lymphopenia after photon versus proton radiotherapy. Study-level points and caveats: Post-nadir TCR diversity decline inversely tracked overall survival among those who died. Post-nadir diversity loss with photons came from oligoclonal expansion, particularly CD8+ Temra cells. Authors raise, but do not show, better survival with proton therapy.

Worth noting for this clone: The antigen remains unidentified.

Germline CDR1 SGDLS, CDR2 YYNGEE. V was trimmed by 4 bases and J by 5 bases, leaving 6 bases between them. The CDR3 has 12 amino acids. Here immunoSEQ multiplex PCR was the method, and the copy in TCRdb shows in-frame clones only, minus some. The sample lists under 20,000 clones, 92% occurring once. This chain links TRBV9 with TRBJ1-4; no reliable D call. This TCR was recovered from a woman in her forties with cholangiocarcinoma. Sample: peripheral blood, taken from a patient treated with photon-based radiotherapy. CDR3 sequence reads: CASSPDNEKLFF. Here the CDR3 DNA reads TGTGCCAGCAGCCCGGACAATGAAAAACTGTTTTTT.